This is a list of T cell receptor beta chains from one sample in a study of T cells in tuberculosis. Assay used: immunoSEQ multiplex PCR; TCRdb lists only in-frame clones, some missing. The sample yields about 88,000 clones, roughly 90% seen once. Sequenced sample: CD1b-GMM tetramer-negative cells sorted from PBMCs. These TCRs come from an adult woman with latent tuberculosis. CDR3s leave out the opening cysteine and the closing phenylalanine or tryptophan. Fields, in order: V gene, J gene, CDR3 protein.

TRBV7-9	TRBJ1-1	ASSLVGGRVSEAF
TRBV6-5	TRBJ2-7	ASKPRTSFGEQY
TRBV27	TRBJ2-7	ASSSGGGYEQY
TRBV6-1	TRBJ1-2	ASSQIPQGNYGYT
TRBV7-3	TRBJ2-3	ASSPLGRGFTDTQY
TRBV2	TRBJ2-5	ASGQGRETQY
TRBV6-1	TRBJ1-2	ASRLDRARGYT
TRBV5-1	TRBJ1-1	ASSFEPNTEAF
TRBV27	TRBJ1-1	ASSSYTEAF
TRBV5-4	TRBJ2-3	ASSLDRGTDTQY
TRBV7-9	TRBJ1-1	ASSSTTGLNTEAF
TRBV10-1	TRBJ1-2	ASSESQGNYGYT
TRBV2	TRBJ2-2	ASNLYTGELF
TRBV10-3	TRBJ2-2	AISEAGGGLHTGELF
TRBV6-1	TRBJ2-1	ASSALGTGTSLHEQF
TRBV30	TRBJ1-2	ACRTTGLYGYT
TRBV6-4	TRBJ2-3	ASSEGTIGTDTQY
TRBV5-1	TRBJ1-1	ASSLEGTGRSNTEAF
TRBV5-4	TRBJ2-2	ASSWGQSGELF
TRBV30	TRBJ2-5	AWSGPPPGTITGETQY
TRBV9	TRBJ2-1	ASSGGVPSYNEQF
TRBV29-1	TRBJ2-4	SVGVPLAKNIQY
TRBV28	TRBJ1-5	ASSPRGSVLGQPQH
TRBV9	TRBJ1-2	ASSTRPTARGSYGYT
TRBV5-1	TRBJ1-1	ASSFSQTNTEAF
TRBV14	TRBJ2-5	ASSPTGGIQETQY
TRBV5-1	TRBJ2-1	ASSLDRREQF
TRBV19	TRBJ2-7	ASRQRGATYEQY
TRBV7-7	TRBJ2-5	ASSADRGAQETQY
TRBV19	TRBJ1-2	ASYLGQTGSYGYT
TRBV7-9	TRBJ1-5	ASSSQGGGNQPQH
TRBV13	TRBJ2-3	ASSSGLGAELSYTDTQY
TRBV30	TRBJ2-7	ALLSRGRFAYYEQY
TRBV2	TRBJ2-5	ATLERGLKTQY
TRBV6-5	TRBJ1-5	ASRRTRNQPQH
TRBV2	TRBJ2-4	ASSPGTANIQY